Following are 26 T cell receptor beta chains from one sample sequenced in a study of a mutant IDH1 vaccine in newly diagnosed glioma. Time point in this sample: week 11, during vaccination. Every vaccination contained 300 ug of the mutant IDH1 20-mer peptide and was paired with topical imiquimod. Data came from immunoSEQ multiplex PCR; TCRdb stores just in-frame clones and leaves some out. Here the sample spans around 100,000 clones, 75% to 90% being singletons. No antigen is known for these receptors. The specimen comprised PBMCs, sampled from a glioma patient whose treatment included an IDH1 peptide vaccine. The source is a woman between 50 and 59 years old with glioma.

This rearrangement joins TRBV11-3 to TRBJ1-1; D is unclear. This CDR3 has 13 residues. Trimming left V 5 bases short and J 7 bases short, with 14 bases between. Germline assignment: CDR1 SGHNT and CDR2 YENEEA. In DNA, the CDR3 is TGTGCCAGCAGCCCAGGAGGGAGGCATGAAGCTTTCTTT. This encodes CASSPGGRHEAFF.

The rearrangement links TRBV9 to TRBJ2-2, with unresolved D. Germline V gives CDR1 SGDLS, CDR2 YYNGEE. The CDR3 has 12 residues. Between the trimmed V and J ends, which lost 0 bases and 8 bases, there was a span of 5 bases. The CDR3 loop is CASSVGVGELFF. The CDR3 nucleotides are TGTGCCAGCAGCGTAGGTGTAGGGGAGCTGTTTTTT.

In its sample, this clone was seen once. The V call is TRBV9, the J call TRBJ1-4; D is undetermined. The CDR3 length is 18 residues. Germline-derived CDR1 and CDR2 are SGDLS and YYNGEE. V shed 2 bases and J shed 0 bases, with 17 bases lying between them. The CDR3: CASSVGVIGTATNEKLFF. The CDR3, as DNA: TGTGCCAGCAGCGTTGGTGTGATCGGAACAGCAACTAATGAAAAACTGTTTTTT.

Regarding this clone: Distinct nucleotide sequences in the sample also encode this CDR3. The V gene is TRBV9, the J gene TRBJ2-7; unclear D gene. The CDR3 is made up of 13 amino acids. Germline assignment: CDR1 SGDLS and CDR2 YYNGEE. Trimming took off 0 bases at V and 4 bases at J, with 8 bases between the two ends. The CDR3 nucleotides read TGTGCCAGCAGCGTAGGTACAGCTTACGAGCAGTACTTC. This translates into CASSVGTAYEQYF. The full variable domain, in which reference TRBV9 and TRBJ2-7 provide the parts outside the CDR3, is DSGVTQTPKHLITATGQRVTLRCSPRSGDLSVYWYQQSLDQGLQFLIQYYNGEERAKGNILERFSAQQFPDLHSELNLSSLELGDSALYFCASSVGTAYEQYFGPGTRLTVT.

The chain joins TRBV6-6 to TRBJ2-7; 7 bases map to TRBD1. This CDR3 has 13 residues. With V trimmed by 6 bases and J by 5 bases, 7 bases remained unmatched. Germline assignment: CDR1 MNHNY and CDR2 SVGAGI (reference sequence). The DNA for the CDR3 is TGTGCCAGCAGCCCCAGGACAGGTCACGAGCAGTACTTC. The encoded protein is CASSPRTGHEQYF.

The V call is TRBV7-3, the J call TRBJ1-4; a possible D gene is TRBD1 (6 bases). Germline CDR1 reads SGHTA; CDR2 reads FQGTGA. V was pared by 2 bases and J by 7 bases, with 11 bases between. CDR3 length: 14 residues. This chain's CDR3 is CASSLPGGGEKLFF. CDR3 nucleotides: TGTGCCAGCAGCTTACCGGGAGGGGGTGAAAAACTGTTTTTT.

On this clone: A read error may account for a junction end that differs from germline. V gene TRBV7-9 combines with J gene TRBJ2-7; 11 nucleotides line up with TRBD2. Germline values: CDR1 SEHNR, CDR2 FQNEAQ (reference sequence). The CDR3 covers 14 residues. CDR3 loop: CASSSLTSGTRVAF. DNA of the CDR3: TGTGCCAGCAGCTCGTTGACTAGCGGGACCCGGGTGGCCTTC. Combining the CDR3 with reference TRBV7-9 and TRBJ2-7 gives the whole variable domain DTGVSQNPRHKITKRGQNVTFRCDPISEHNRLYWYRQTLGQGPEFLTYFQNEAQLEKSRLLSDRFSAERPKGSFSTLEIQRTEQGDSAMYLCASSSLTSGTRVAFGPGTRLTVT.

The genes are TRBV5-1 and TRBJ1-1; D not resolved. The CDR3 totals 13 residues. The V end lost 4 bases, the J end lost 11 bases, and 18 bases lay between the germline ends. Germline V CDR1 and CDR2: SGHRS, YFSETQ. This CDR3 is CASSPRTPQEAFF. As DNA, the CDR3 is TGCGCCAGCAGCCCAAGGACCCCCCAGGAGGCTTTCTTT.

The V and J genes are TRBV13 and TRBJ2-7, with 9 bases lining up with TRBD1. The CDR3 is 14 residues long. Per the germline V gene, CDR1 is PRHDT and CDR2 is FYEKMQ (reference sequence). V lost 6 bases to trimming and J lost 2 bases; unmatched junction nucleotides: 5. The CDR3 DNA sequence: TGTGCCAGCAGTTCCCGACAGGGGGCCTACGAGCAGTACTTC. It codes for CASSSRQGAYEQYF.

The CDR3 nucleotides are TGTGCCAGCAGCGTAGGAATAGGCCTAAGAGACGAGCAGTACTTC. It encodes CASSVGIGLRDEQYF. The chain links TRBV9 to TRBJ2-7, with unresolved D. This CDR3 contains 15 residues. Trimming pared 0 bases from V and 5 bases from J, leaving 15 bases between. CDR1 is SGDLS and CDR2 is YYNGEE in the germline V gene.

The chain couples TRBV2 to TRBJ2-5; D ambiguous. The CDR3 is 10 amino acids. Germline loops: CDR1 SNHLY, CDR2 FYNNEI. V lost 1 base, J lost 12 bases, and 6 bases lay in between. The CDR3 protein is CASSEGRKYF. In DNA form, the CDR3 reads TGTGCCAGCAGTGAAGGACGCAAGTACTTC.

V is TRBV5-1 and J is TRBJ1-2; 7 bases are shared with TRBD1. The ends lost 2 bases at V and 2 bases at J; junction bases unmatched: 6. Germline V gives CDR1 SGHRS, CDR2 YFSETQ. The CDR3 contains 15 residues. CDR3 sequence: CASSFIPGQNYGYTF. In nucleotides, the CDR3 is TGCGCCAGCAGCTTTATACCGGGACAGAACTATGGCTACACCTTC.

J is TRBJ2-3 and V is TRBV5-6; D may match TRBD1 or TRBD2 (5 bases each). This CDR3 comprises 16 residues. V shed 0 bases and J shed 4 bases, with 15 bases lying between them. From germline, CDR1 is SGHDT and CDR2 YYEEEE. CDR3 in DNA: TGTGCCAGCAGCTTGGGGCTAGGAATGGGGGCAGATACGCAGTATTTT. It yields the protein CASSLGLGMGADTQYF. Looking up the rest from reference TRBV5-6 and TRBJ2-3 gives the full variable domain: DAGVTQSPTHLIKTRGQQVTLRCSPKSGHDTVSWYQQALGQGPQFIFQYYEEEERQRGNFPDRFSGHQFPNYSSELNVNALLLGDSALYLCASSLGLGMGADTQYFGPGTRLTVL.

This clone has a handful of counts. The CDR3 here is CASSPQQGTEAFF. The CDR3 DNA reads TGTGCCAGCAGCCCCCAACAGGGCACTGAAGCTTTCTTT. This rearrangement joins TRBV7-9 to TRBJ1-1; a possible D gene is TRBD1 (6 bases). This CDR3 is 13 amino acids long. The ends were cut back, 5 bases at V and 4 bases at J, with 11 bases in the middle. Germline lookup yields CDR1 SEHNR and CDR2 FQNEAQ (reference sequence).

The gene calls are TRBV30 and TRBJ1-3, with D hard to call. This CDR3 is 15 amino acids long. CDR1 and CDR2 from the germline V gene are GTSNPN and SVGIG (reference sequence). V lost 5 bases and J 0 bases, leaving 14 bases between the germline ends. The chain's CDR3 is CAWLGPGSSGNTIYF. The CDR3 coding sequence is TGTGCCTGGTTGGGCCCTGGGAGCTCTGGAAACACCATATATTTT.

J is TRBJ2-3 and V is TRBV15; tentatively, D is TRBD1 or TRBD2 (7 bases each). V lost 3 bases to trimming and J lost 9 bases, with 13 bases between them. The CDR3 totals 13 residues. Germline V CDR1 and CDR2: LNHNV, YYDKDF (reference sequence). This CDR3 is CATSSRGRGTQYF. CDR3 coding DNA: TGTGCCACCAGCAGCAGGGGGAGGGGGACGCAGTATTTT. Based on the CDR3 plus reference TRBV15 and TRBJ2-3, the full variable domain is DAMVIQNPRYQVTQFGKPVTLSCSQTLNHNVMYWYQQKSSQAPKLLFHYYDKDFNNEADTPDNFQSRRPNTSFCFLDIRSPGLGDTAMYLCATSSRGRGTQYFGPGTRLTVL.

The rearrangement joins TRBV28 to TRBJ2-6; 9 nucleotides align to TRBD1. Trimming cost V 2 bases and J 4 bases; bases outside gene matches: 6. The CDR3 runs 17 residues. Per the germline V gene, CDR1 is MDHEN and CDR2 is SYDVKM. The CDR3, as DNA: TGTGCCAGCAGTTTACAACAGGGGGCGCGAGGGGCCAACGTCCTGACTTTC. Translation: CASSLQQGARGANVLTF.

The chain uses TRBV5-8 and TRBJ2-1, with 9 bases identical to TRBD2. After removal of 0 bases from V and 9 bases from J, the junction contained 13 bases not matched to a gene. Germline V lookup: CDR1 SGHTS, CDR2 YDEGEE. This CDR3 has 17 amino acids. The CDR3 DNA reads as TGTGCCAGCAGCTTGGTCGCTAGCGGGATAGCGGGGAGTGAGCAGTTCTTC. It encodes CASSLVASGIAGSEQFF.

The rearrangement links TRBV29-1 to TRBJ2-1; a possible D gene is TRBD2 (5 bases). Germline CDR1 SQVTM, CDR2 ANQGSEA. V was pared by 6 bases and J by 7 bases, with 19 bases between. CDR3 size: 14 residues. The CDR3 sequence: CSVYPSTSWNEQFF. The CDR3, as DNA: TGCAGCGTGTACCCCAGTACTAGTTGGAATGAGCAGTTCTTC.

This clone was seen a single time. The chain is built from TRBV28 and TRBJ2-2; a weak D match, TRBD1 (5 bases). The CDR3 is made up of 14 amino acids. V was trimmed by 3 bases and J by 1 base, leaving 6 bases between them. Germline lookup yields CDR1 MDHEN and CDR2 SYDVKM. The DNA of the CDR3 is TGTGCCAGCAGTTTGGGGCAGAACACCGGGGAGCTGTTTTTT. Amino acids: CASSLGQNTGELFF.

The CDR3 bases are TGTGCCAGCAGTCGTGAGAGCCCCCAGCATTTT. The encoded protein is CASSRESPQHF. The rearrangement links TRBV6-5 to TRBJ1-5; no clear D. V shed 5 bases and J shed 10 bases, with 9 bases lying between them. The CDR3 runs to 11 residues. Germline V lookup: CDR1 MNHEY, CDR2 SVGAGI.

This clone was counted between two and nine times. The chain couples TRBV5-4 to TRBJ2-7; 7 nucleotides agree with TRBD1. This CDR3 is built from 15 residues. Germline V gene lookup returns CDR1 SGHNT and CDR2 YYREEE (reference sequence). The V segment lost 0 bases and the J segment 5 bases; nucleotides outside the gene matches: 8. The CDR3 nucleotides are TGTGCCAGCAGCTTGGAGGGGGCTGGGTTCCACGAGCAGTACTTC. Encoded protein: CASSLEGAGFHEQYF.

This chain connects TRBV5-6 to TRBJ1-5; D not certain. V shed 0 bases and J shed 4 bases, with 8 bases lying between them. There are 14 residues in the CDR3. Germline CDR1 reads SGHDT; CDR2 reads YYEEEE. The CDR3 nucleotides are TGTGCCAGCAGCTTGGGGGGTGGGAATCAGCCCCAGCATTTT. It yields the protein CASSLGGGNQPQHF.

V gene TRBV7-9 combines with J gene TRBJ2-7, with 9 bases aligning to TRBD2. This CDR3 has 16 amino acids. V gave up 7 bases and J gave up 3 bases; unmatched junction bases: 13. The V gene's germline CDR1 is SEHNR and CDR2 FQNEAQ (reference sequence). The CDR3 bases are TGTGCCAGCACCCCCGCGGGCGGGAGGGGTCACTACGAGCAGTACTTC. This codes for CASTPAGGRGHYEQYF.

The CDR3 spells CAISEYPTSGKKFNTGELFF. CDR3 nucleotides: TGTGCCATCAGTGAATATCCGACTAGCGGAAAAAAATTCAACACCGGGGAGCTGTTTTTT. V gene TRBV10-3 combines with J gene TRBJ2-2, with 9 bases lining up with TRBD2. The CDR3 runs to 20 residues. Germline CDR1 and CDR2: ENHRY and SYGVKD. V shed 3 bases and J 2 bases; nucleotides not matched to a gene: 16.

Comments on this clone: A read error may produce the germline difference seen at one junction end. This chain connects TRBV4-2 to TRBJ2-7; no definite D call. The length of the CDR3 is 14 residues. The germline CDR1 and CDR2 sequences are LGHNA and YNFKEQ. The CDR3, as DNA: TGTGCCAGCAGCCAAGAACAGCTCTCCTGCGAGCAGTACTTC. Its translation: CASSQEQLSCEQYF.